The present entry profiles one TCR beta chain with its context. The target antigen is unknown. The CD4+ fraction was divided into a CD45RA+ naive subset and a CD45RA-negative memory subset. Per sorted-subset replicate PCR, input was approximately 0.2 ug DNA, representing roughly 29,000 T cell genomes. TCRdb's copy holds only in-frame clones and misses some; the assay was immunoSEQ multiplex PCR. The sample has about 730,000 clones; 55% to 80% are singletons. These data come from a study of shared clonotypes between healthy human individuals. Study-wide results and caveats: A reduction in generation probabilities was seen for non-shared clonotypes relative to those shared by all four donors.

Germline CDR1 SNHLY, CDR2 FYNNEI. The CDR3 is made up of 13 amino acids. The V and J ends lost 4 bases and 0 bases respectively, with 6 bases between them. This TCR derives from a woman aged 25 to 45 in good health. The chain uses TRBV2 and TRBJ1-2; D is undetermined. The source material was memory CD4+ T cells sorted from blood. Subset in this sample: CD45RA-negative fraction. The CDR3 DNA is TGTGCCAGCAGTGGCGATCCTAACTATGGCTACACCTTC. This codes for CASSGDPNYGYTF. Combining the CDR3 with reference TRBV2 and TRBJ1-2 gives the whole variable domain EPEVTQTPSHQVTQMGQEVILRCVPISNHLYFYWYRQILGQKVEFLVSFYNNEISEKSEIFDDQFSVERPDGSNFTLKIRSTKLEDSAMYFCASSGDPNYGYTFGSGTRLTVV.